The 23 T cell receptor beta chains given below trace back to one sample, sequenced in a study of blood T cells in healthy people across ages. Alongside a J-beta primer mix, a sample-barcoded 5' primer served in a second PCR lasting roughly 6 to 11 cycles. TCRdb re-analysed the 5' RACE reads in MiXCR, keeping a single row per CDR3 protein. The table lists hundreds of thousands of distinct CDR3 sequences, 52% of them singletons. What was sequenced was blood. The receptors shown here come from a woman at least 80 years old in good health.

The chain links TRBV29-1 to TRBJ2-1, with 9 positions matching TRBD2. Germline CDR1 and CDR2: SQVTM and ANQGSEA. The junction had 11 bases not matched to a gene; V was cut back by 5 bases and J by 0 bases. This CDR3 contains 17 residues. The CDR3 DNA reads TGCAGCGTTTCCCCGCGGGGGGGAGCGGACTCCTACAATGAGCAGTTCTTC. Residues: CSVSPRGGADSYNEQFF.

This clonotype was detected only a few times. Germline and junction disagree at one end, which may indicate a read error. The V call is TRBV12-3 or TRBV12-4, the J call TRBJ1-6; no clear D. CDR3 size: 13 residues. CDR3: CASGESQNSPPHF. The CDR3 nucleotides read TGTGCCAGCGGGGAAAGCCAGAATTCACCCCCCCACTTT.

This clonotype has a count of ten or more. The chain uses TRBV3-1 and TRBJ1-2; TRBD1 is a possible D gene (5 bases). Looked up from germline, CDR1 is LGHDT and CDR2 is YNNKEL (reference sequence). V lost 5 bases and J lost 4, with 14 bases in between. This CDR3 comprises 14 residues. This CDR3 is CASSSPGTVYGYTF. DNA of the CDR3: TGTGCCAGCAGCTCCCCCGGGACGGTCTATGGCTACACCTTC.

The gene calls are TRBV6-4 and TRBJ2-3, with 10 bases aligning to TRBD2. The germline CDR1 and CDR2 sequences are MRHNA and SNTAGT. The trim removed 2 bases at V and 3 bases at J, leaving 5 bases unmatched. The CDR3 has 16 residues. The CDR3 DNA is TGTGCCAGCAGTGACGGGACTAGCGATGGGACAGATACGCAGTATTTT. Its translation: CASSDGTSDGTDTQYF.

Comment on this clonotype: A read error may account for a junction end that differs from germline. The V call is TRBV10-3, the J call TRBJ1-2; D is perhaps TRBD1 (5 bases). The CDR3 length is 13 residues. Germline loops: CDR1 ENHRY, CDR2 SYGVKD. CDR3: CAIRGVESYGHTF. CDR3 nucleotides: TGTGCCATCAGGGGGGTAGAGAGCTATGGCCACACCTTC.

On this clonotype itself: This could be a read error, since a much larger clone is one nucleotide away. V gene TRBV7-2 combines with J gene TRBJ2-3; 13 nucleotides match TRBD2. CDR3 length: 14 residues. V dropped 7 bases and J dropped 10; count of bases not matched to a gene: 8. Germline values: CDR1 SGHTA, CDR2 FQGNSA. The CDR3 DNA follows: TGTGCCAGCAACCAGCTTGGGACTAGCGGGGCGCAGTATTTT. Its translation: CASNQLGTSGAQYF.

This chain uses TRBV2 with TRBJ1-5; D may be TRBD1 (6 bases). CDR1 and CDR2 (germline): SNHLY, FYNNEI. This CDR3 has 14 residues. V gave up 7 bases and J gave up 0 bases, with 10 bases separating them. The DNA for the CDR3 is TGTGCCAGCACCGGACAGTATAGCAATCAGCCCCAGCATTTT. Its protein is CASTGQYSNQPQHF.

The rearrangement uses TRBV3-1 and TRBJ2-5; no definite D call. Germline CDR1 is LGHDT and CDR2 is YNNKEL (reference sequence). The CDR3 has 13 residues. V was cut by 8 bases and J by 2 bases, with 12 bases left in between. CDR3 region: CASLERPQETQYF. CDR3 bases: TGTGCCAGCTTGGAACGTCCTCAAGAGACCCAGTACTTC.

This clonotype has a count of ten or more. The chain carries TRBV30 and TRBJ2-5; D ambiguous. The V end lost 3 bases, the J end lost 7 bases, and 9 bases lay between the germline ends. Germline assignment: CDR1 GTSNPN and CDR2 SVGIG (reference sequence). This CDR3 region has 11 residues. In DNA, the CDR3 is TGTGCCTGGAGAAACGTAGGGACCCAGTACTTC. Residues: CAWRNVGTQYF.

This clonotype was observed many times. This may arise from a read error, as a much more abundant clone is one base away. The rearrangement joins TRBV7-9 to TRBJ2-1; D might be TRBD1 (8 bases). The DNA end favors TRBJ2-7, so the J call may be wrong. This CDR3 is built from 18 residues. Germline-derived CDR1 and CDR2 are SEHNR and FQNEAQ (reference sequence). In nucleotides, the CDR3 is TGTGCCAGCAGCTTAGAATGGACAGGGACTAACTCCTACAATGAGCAGTACTTC. Translated: CASSLEWTGTNSYNEQYF.

V usage is TRBV4-2 and J usage is TRBJ2-7; the match to TRBD2 covers 11 bases. CDR1 and CDR2 from the germline V gene are LGHNA and YNFKEQ. The CDR3 has 15 residues. Losses at the gene ends were 3 bases for V and 3 bases for J; bases not matched to a gene: 4. CDR3 bases: TGTGCCAGCAGCCAGCCTAGCGGGGGGAACTACGAGCAGTACTTC. Protein: CASSQPSGGNYEQYF.

Ten or more counts support this clonotype. The rearrangement uses TRBV5-6 and TRBJ2-1; TRBD2 aligns across 7 bases. The CDR3 runs 14 residues. The germline V gene has CDR1 SGHDT and CDR2 YYEEEE. V shed 0 bases, J shed 10 bases, and the junction held 7 bases outside the gene matches. The DNA of the CDR3 is TGTGCCAGCAGCTTGGGATTGGCGGGGGAGGAGCAGTTCTTC. It yields the protein CASSLGLAGEEQFF.

This clonotype was recorded at least ten times. The V gene is TRBV20-1, the J gene TRBJ1-5, with D uncertain. Germline values: CDR1 DFQATT, CDR2 SNEGSKA (reference sequence). Trimming left V 7 bases short and J 7 bases short, with 14 bases between. The CDR3 totals 12 residues. CDR3 sequence: CSVGRVGQPQHF. The CDR3 DNA sequence: TGCAGTGTCGGGAGGGTGGGCCAGCCCCAGCATTTT.

The chain recombines TRBV19 with TRBJ1-5, with D possibly matching TRBD1 (5 bases). Germline V CDR1 and CDR2: LNHDA, SQIVND (reference sequence). V shed 3 bases and J shed 3 bases, with 12 bases lying between them. The CDR3 extends over 15 amino acids. The CDR3 nucleotides read TGTGCCAGTAGTATCTCTCAGGGACTCAATCAGCCCCAGCATTTT. Amino acid sequence: CASSISQGLNQPQHF.

This clonotype occurred many times. V and J are TRBV5-1 and TRBJ2-3; perhaps TRBD2 as D (5 bases). This CDR3 is built from 14 residues. V lost 3 bases and J 4 bases, leaving 12 bases between the germline ends. CDR1 and CDR2 from the germline V gene are SGHRS and YFSETQ. This chain's CDR3 is CASSSLGDPDTQYF. DNA for the CDR3: TGCGCCAGCAGCTCCCTCGGGGATCCAGATACGCAGTATTTT. The full variable domain, with the rest looked up from reference TRBV5-1 and TRBJ2-3, is KAGVTQTPRYLIKTRGQQVTLSCSPISGHRSVSWYQQTPGQGLQFLFEYFSETQRNKGNFPGRFSGRQFSNSRSEMNVSTLELGDSALYLCASSSLGDPDTQYFGPGTRLTVL.

V is TRBV5-6 and J is TRBJ2-5; 9 bases line up with TRBD2. The CDR3 consists of 16 residues. The V gene's germline CDR1 is SGHDT and CDR2 YYEEEE. V lost 1 base to trimming and J lost 0 bases; unmatched junction nucleotides: 4. The CDR3 protein is CASSLLGGGDQETQYF. The CDR3 coding sequence is TGTGCCAGCAGCTTGCTTGGCGGGGGGGACCAAGAGACCCAGTACTTC.

Points on this clonotype: A much larger clonotype is one base distant, so this may be a read error. CDR3 DNA: TGTGCCAGCAGCCAGTCGATGGGAAATGAGCGGTTCTTC. This translates into CASSQSMGNERFF. This chain links TRBV13 with TRBJ2-1; D uncertain. This CDR3 region has 13 residues. Germline CDR1 and CDR2: PRHDT and FYEKMQ (reference sequence). Supplemented by reference TRBV13 and TRBJ2-1, the full variable domain reads AAGVIQSPRHLIKEKRETATLKCYPIPRHDTVYWYQQGPGQDPQFLISFYEKMQSDKGSIPDRFSAQQFSDYHSELNMSSLELGDSALYFCASSQSMGNERFFGPGTRLTVL.

The chain employs TRBV7-8 and TRBJ2-5, with D perhaps matching TRBD2 (6 bases). This CDR3 has 20 amino acids. The germline V gene has CDR1 SGHVS and CDR2 FQNEAQ. Trimming took 2 bases from V and 11 from J, leaving 36 bases between them. For the CDR3, the DNA is TGTGCCAGCAGCTTACGACTAGGACTGGGGGATAGGGACTCCTACAATGAGCAGTACTTC. It codes for CASSLRLGLGDRDSYNEQYF.

This clonotype was observed a handful of times. The V call is TRBV4-2, the J call TRBJ1-4, with unresolved D. This CDR3 is 12 amino acids long. Trimming left V 8 bases short and J 4 bases short, with 8 bases between. CDR1 and CDR2 (germline): LGHNA, YNFKEQ. The CDR3 DNA reads TGTGCCAGCGGTACCGTTAATGAAAAACTGTTTTTT. Amino acid sequence: CASGTVNEKLFF.

This clonotype was detected only a few times. The chain joins TRBV6-2 or TRBV6-3 to TRBJ2-1, with 7 nucleotides matching TRBD2. Germline lookup yields CDR1 MNHEY and CDR2 SVGEGT. Trimming removed 2 bases from V and 6 bases from J; junction bases left unmatched: 7. The CDR3 is 15 residues long. The CDR3 loop reads CASSYPTGGSNEQFF. The CDR3 region has the DNA TGTGCCAGCAGTTACCCCACCGGGGGGAGCAATGAGCAGTTCTTC.

As regards this clonotype: This may arise from a read error, as a much more abundant clone is one base away. The rearrangement links TRBV3-1 to TRBJ2-5, with unresolved D. V was trimmed by 4 bases and J by 5 bases, leaving 11 bases between them. CDR3 size: 13 residues. Per germline, CDR1 LGHDT and CDR2 YNNKEL (reference sequence). The CDR3 bases are TGTGCCAGCAGCCCTCCTATAGAGGAGACCCAGTACTTC. Translation: CASSPPIEETQYF.

The chain uses TRBV6-6 and TRBJ2-4; 7 nucleotides agree with TRBD2. The CDR3 sequence is 15 residues long. Germline CDR1 is MNHNY and CDR2 is SVGAGI (reference sequence). Trimming took 5 bases from V and 0 from J; bases not matched to a gene: 4. The CDR3, as DNA: TGTGCCAGCAGTCCGGGAGGACCAGCCAAAAACATTCAGTACTTC. It yields the protein CASSPGGPAKNIQYF.

In this sample, this clonotype turned up many times. The V gene is TRBV4-2, the J gene TRBJ2-1, with D possibly TRBD2 on 6 matching bases. Between the trimmed V and J ends, which lost 3 bases and 9 bases, there was a span of 15 bases. Germline CDR1 reads LGHNA; CDR2 reads YNFKEQ. CDR3 length: 14 residues. The CDR3, as DNA: TGTGCCAGCAGCCAGACTAGAGTGGGATCTGAGCAGTTCTTC. It is translated as CASSQTRVGSEQFF.